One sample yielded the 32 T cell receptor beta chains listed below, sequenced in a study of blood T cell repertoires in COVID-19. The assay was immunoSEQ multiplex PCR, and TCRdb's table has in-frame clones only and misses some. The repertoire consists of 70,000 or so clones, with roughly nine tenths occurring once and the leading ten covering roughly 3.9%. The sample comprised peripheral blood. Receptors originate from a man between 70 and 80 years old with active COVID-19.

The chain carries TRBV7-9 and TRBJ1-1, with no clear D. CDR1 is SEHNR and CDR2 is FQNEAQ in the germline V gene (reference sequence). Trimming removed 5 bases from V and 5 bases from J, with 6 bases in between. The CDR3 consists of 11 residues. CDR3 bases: TGTGCCAGCAGCGCGGGAACTGAAGCTTTCTTT. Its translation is CASSAGTEAFF.

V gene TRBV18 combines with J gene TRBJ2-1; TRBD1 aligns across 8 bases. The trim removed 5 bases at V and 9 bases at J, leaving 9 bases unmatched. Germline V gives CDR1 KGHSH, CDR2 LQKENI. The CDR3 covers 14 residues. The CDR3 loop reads CASSKKDRAGEQFF. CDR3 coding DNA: TGTGCCAGCTCAAAGAAGGACAGGGCGGGTGAGCAGTTCTTC.

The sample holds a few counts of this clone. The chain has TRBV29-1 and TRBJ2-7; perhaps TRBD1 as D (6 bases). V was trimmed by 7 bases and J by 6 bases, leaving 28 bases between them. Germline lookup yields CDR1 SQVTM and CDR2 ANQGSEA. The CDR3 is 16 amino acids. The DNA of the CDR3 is TGCAGCGCCCGGACCCCCGACAGGTTTTTACGCGGCGAGCAGTACTTC. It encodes CSARTPDRFLRGEQYF.

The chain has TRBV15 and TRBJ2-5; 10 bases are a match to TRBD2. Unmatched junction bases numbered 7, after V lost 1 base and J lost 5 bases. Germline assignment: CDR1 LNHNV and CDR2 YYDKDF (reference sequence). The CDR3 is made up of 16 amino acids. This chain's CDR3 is CATSRGPSGSRETQYF. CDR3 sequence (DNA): TGTGCCACCAGCAGAGGGCCTAGCGGGAGTCGGGAGACCCAGTACTTC.

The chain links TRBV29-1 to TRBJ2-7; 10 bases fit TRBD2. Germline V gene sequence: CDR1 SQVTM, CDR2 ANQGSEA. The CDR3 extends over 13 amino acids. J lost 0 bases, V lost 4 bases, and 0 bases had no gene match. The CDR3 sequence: CSVGTSGSYEQYF. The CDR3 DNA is TGCAGCGTTGGGACTAGCGGCTCCTACGAGCAGTACTTC.

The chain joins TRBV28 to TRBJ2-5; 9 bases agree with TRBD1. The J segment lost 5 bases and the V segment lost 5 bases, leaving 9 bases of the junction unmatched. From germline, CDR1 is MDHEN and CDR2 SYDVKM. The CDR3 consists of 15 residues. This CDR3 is CASSRGGTGTETQYF. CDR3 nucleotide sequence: TGTGCCAGCAGTCGAGGCGGGACAGGGACGGAGACCCAGTACTTC. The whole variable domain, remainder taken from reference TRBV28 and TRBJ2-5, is DVKVTQSSRYLVKRTGEKVFLECVQDMDHENMFWYRQDPGLGLRLIYFSYDVKMKEKGDIPEGYSVSREKKERFSLILESASTNQTSMYLCASSRGGTGTETQYFGPGTRLLVL.

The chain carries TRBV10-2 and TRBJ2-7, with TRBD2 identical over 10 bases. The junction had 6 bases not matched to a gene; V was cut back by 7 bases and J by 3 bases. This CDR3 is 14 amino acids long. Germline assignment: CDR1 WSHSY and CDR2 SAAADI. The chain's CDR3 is CASKRLAGDYEQYF. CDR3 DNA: TGCGCCAGCAAGCGGCTAGCGGGAGACTACGAGCAGTACTTC.

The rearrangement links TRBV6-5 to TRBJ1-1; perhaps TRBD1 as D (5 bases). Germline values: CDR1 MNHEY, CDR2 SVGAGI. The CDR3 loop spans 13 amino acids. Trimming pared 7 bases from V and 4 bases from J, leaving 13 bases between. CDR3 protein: CASTAGGGTEAFF. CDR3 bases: TGTGCCAGCACCGCGGGGGGGGGCACTGAAGCTTTCTTT.

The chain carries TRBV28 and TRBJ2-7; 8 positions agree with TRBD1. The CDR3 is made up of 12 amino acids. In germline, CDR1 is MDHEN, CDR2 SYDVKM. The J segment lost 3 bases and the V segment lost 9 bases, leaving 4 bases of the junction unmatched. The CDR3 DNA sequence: TGTGCCAGTCGACAGGGGCGCTACGAGCAGTACTTC. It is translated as CASRQGRYEQYF.

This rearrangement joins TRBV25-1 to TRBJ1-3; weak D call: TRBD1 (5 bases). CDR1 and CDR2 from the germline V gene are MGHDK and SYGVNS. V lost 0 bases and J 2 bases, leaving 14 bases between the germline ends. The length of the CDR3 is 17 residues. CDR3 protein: CASSEYWQGGPGNTIYF. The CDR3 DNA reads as TGTGCCAGCAGTGAATATTGGCAGGGTGGGCCTGGAAACACCATATATTTT.

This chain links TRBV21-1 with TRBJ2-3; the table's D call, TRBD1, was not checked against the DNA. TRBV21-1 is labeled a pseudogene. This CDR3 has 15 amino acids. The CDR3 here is CASSNWATPTDTQYF. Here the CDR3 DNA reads TGTGCCAGCAGCAACTGGGCTACCCCCACAGATACGCAGTATTTT.

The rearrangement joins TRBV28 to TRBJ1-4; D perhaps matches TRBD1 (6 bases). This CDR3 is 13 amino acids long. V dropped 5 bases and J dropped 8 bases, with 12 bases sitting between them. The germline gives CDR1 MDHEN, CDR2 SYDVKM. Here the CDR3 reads CASSLRTAEKLFF. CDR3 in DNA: TGTGCCAGCAGTCTACGGACAGCAGAAAAACTGTTTTTT. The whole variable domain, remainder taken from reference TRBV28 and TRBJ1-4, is DVKVTQSSRYLVKRTGEKVFLECVQDMDHENMFWYRQDPGLGLRLIYFSYDVKMKEKGDIPEGYSVSREKKERFSLILESASTNQTSMYLCASSLRTAEKLFFGSGTQLSVL.

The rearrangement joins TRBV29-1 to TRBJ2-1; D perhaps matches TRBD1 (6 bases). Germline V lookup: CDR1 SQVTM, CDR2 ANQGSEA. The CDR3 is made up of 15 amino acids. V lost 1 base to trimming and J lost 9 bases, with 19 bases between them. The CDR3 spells CSVEVWSAGAGEQFF. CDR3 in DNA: TGCAGCGTTGAAGTTTGGTCCGCAGGGGCGGGTGAGCAGTTCTTC.

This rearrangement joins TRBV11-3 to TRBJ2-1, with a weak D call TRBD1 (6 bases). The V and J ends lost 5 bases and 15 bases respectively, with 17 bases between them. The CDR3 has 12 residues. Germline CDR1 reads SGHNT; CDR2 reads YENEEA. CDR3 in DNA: TGTGCCAGCAGCCCAGAGACGGCCAGGGGGTTCTTC. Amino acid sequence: CASSPETARGFF. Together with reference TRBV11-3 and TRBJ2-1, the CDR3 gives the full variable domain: EAGVVQSPRYKIIEKKQPVAFWCNPISGHNTLYWYLQNLGQGPELLIRYENEEAVDDSQLPKDRFSAERLKGVDSTLKIQPAELGDSAVYLCASSPETARGFFGPGTRLTVL.

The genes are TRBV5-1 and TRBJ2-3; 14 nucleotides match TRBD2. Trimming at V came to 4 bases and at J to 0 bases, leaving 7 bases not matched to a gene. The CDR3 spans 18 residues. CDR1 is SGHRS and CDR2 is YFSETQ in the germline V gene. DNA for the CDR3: TGCGCCAGCAGCCCGCGGACTAGCGGGAGGAGGAGCACAGATACGCAGTATTTT. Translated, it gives CASSPRTSGRRSTDTQYF.

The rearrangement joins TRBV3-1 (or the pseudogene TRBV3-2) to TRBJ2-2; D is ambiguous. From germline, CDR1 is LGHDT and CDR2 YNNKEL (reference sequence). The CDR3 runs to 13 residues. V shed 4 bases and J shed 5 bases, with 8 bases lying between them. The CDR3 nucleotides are TGTGCCAGCAGCCCCCGGGTAACCGGGGAGCTGTTTTTT. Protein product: CASSPRVTGELFF.

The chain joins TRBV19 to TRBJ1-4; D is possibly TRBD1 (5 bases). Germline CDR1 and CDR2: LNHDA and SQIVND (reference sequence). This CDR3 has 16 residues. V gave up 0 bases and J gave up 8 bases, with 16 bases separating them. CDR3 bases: TGTGCCAGTAGTATAGATTCGGCACCCAGGGTGGAAAAACTGTTTTTT. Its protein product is CASSIDSAPRVEKLFF.

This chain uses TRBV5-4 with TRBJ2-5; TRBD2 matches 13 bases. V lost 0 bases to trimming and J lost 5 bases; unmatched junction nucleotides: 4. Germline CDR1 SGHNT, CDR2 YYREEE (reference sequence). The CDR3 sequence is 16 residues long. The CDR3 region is CASSLGLAGGGETQYF. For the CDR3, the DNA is TGTGCCAGCAGCTTGGGACTAGCGGGAGGAGGGGAGACCCAGTACTTC.

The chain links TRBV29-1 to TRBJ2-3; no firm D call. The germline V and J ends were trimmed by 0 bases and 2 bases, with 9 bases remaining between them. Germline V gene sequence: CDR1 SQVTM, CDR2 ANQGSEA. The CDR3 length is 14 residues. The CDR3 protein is CSVEEETFTDTQYF. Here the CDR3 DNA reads TGCAGCGTTGAAGAGGAGACGTTCACAGATACGCAGTATTTT.

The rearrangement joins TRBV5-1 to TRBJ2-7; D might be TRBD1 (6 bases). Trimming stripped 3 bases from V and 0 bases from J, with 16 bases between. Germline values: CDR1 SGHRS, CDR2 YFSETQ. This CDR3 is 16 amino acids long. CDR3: CASSSKQGSSSYEQYF. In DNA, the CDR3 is TGCGCCAGCAGCTCGAAACAGGGCTCGAGCTCCTACGAGCAGTACTTC.

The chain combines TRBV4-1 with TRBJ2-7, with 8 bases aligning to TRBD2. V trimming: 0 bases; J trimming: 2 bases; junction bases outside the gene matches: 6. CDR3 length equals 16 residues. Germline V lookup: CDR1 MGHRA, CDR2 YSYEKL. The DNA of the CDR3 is TGCGCCAGCAGCCAAGATTTCGGGAGGGGCCCCTACGAGCAGTACTTC. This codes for CASSQDFGRGPYEQYF.

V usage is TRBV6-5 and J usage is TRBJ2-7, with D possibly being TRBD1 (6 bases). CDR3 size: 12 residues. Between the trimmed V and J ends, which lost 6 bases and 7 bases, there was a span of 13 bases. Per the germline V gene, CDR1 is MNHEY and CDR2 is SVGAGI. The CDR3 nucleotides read TGTGCCAGCAGGGGGACACCCTGGGAGCAGTACTTC. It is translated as CASRGTPWEQYF.

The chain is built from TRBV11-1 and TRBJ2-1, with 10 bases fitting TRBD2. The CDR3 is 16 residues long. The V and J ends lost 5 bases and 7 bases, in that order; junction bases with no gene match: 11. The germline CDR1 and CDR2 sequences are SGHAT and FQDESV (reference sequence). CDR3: CASSPSGRGGGNEQFF. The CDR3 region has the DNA TGTGCCAGCAGCCCTAGCGGGAGAGGGGGTGGGAATGAGCAGTTCTTC.

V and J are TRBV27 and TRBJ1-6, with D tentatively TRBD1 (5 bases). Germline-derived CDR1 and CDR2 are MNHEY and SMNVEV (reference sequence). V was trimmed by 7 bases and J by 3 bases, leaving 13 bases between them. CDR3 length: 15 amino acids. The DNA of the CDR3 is TGTGCCAGCACTTTTGGGGGGGGCTATAATTCACCCCTCCACTTT. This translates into CASTFGGGYNSPLHF.

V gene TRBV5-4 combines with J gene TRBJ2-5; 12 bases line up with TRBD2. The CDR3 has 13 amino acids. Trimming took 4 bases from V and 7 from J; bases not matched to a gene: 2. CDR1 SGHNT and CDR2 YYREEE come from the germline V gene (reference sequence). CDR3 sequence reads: CASSPGLAGTQYF. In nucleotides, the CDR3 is TGTGCCAGCAGCCCGGGACTAGCGGGGACCCAGTACTTC.

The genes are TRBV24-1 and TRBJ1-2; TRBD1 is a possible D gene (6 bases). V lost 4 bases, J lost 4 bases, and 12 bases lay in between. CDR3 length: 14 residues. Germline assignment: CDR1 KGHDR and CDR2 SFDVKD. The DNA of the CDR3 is TGTGCCACCAGTGACCCCCGGACAGTCTATGGCTACACCTTC. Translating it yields CATSDPRTVYGYTF.

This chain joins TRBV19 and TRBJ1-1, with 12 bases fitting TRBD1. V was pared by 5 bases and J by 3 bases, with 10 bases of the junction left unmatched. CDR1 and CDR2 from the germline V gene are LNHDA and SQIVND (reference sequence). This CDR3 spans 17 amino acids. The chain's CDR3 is CASSSGGTGGAYTEAFF. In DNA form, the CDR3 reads TGTGCCAGTAGTTCAGGGGGGACAGGGGGCGCGTACACTGAAGCTTTCTTT.

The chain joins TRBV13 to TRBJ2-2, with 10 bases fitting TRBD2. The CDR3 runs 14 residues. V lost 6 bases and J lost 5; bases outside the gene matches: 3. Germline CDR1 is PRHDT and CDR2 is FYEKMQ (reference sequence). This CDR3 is CASRWTSGTGELFF. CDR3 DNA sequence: TGTGCCAGCAGGTGGACTAGCGGAACCGGGGAGCTGTTTTTT.

CDR3 amino acids: CASSRQAPNYGYTF. Written as DNA, the CDR3 is TGTGCCAGCAGCAGGCAGGCCCCGAACTATGGCTACACCTTC. The rearrangement joins TRBV14 to TRBJ1-2; D not resolved. V lost 5 bases, J lost 2 bases, and 12 bases lay in between. The CDR3 runs to 14 residues. Per germline, CDR1 SGHDN and CDR2 FVKESK.

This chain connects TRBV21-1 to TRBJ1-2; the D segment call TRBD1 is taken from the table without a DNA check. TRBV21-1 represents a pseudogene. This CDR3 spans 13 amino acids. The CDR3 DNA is TGTGCCAGCAGCAAAGTTTGGCAGGGCAGGGGACCCTTC. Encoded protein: CASSKVWQGRGPF.

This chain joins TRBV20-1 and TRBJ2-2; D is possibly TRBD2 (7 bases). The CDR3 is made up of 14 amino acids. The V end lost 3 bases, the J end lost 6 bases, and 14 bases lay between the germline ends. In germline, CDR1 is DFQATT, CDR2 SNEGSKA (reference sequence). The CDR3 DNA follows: TGCAGTGCTAGTATCGGAGGGGGGGCCGGGGAGCTGTTTTTT. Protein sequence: CSASIGGGAGELFF.

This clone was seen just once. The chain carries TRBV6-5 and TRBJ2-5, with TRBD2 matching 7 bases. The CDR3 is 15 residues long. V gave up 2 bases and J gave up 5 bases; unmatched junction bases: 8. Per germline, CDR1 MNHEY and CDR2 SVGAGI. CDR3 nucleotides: TGTGCCAGCAGTTACGGGGCGGGAGCGGGGGAGACCCAGTACTTC. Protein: CASSYGAGAGETQYF.